The clone carrying this T cell receptor beta chain has just a few counts. This sample is drawn from a study of CD8+ T cells in alopecia areata. After isolation, RNA underwent reverse transcription to generate cDNA as the sequencing template. Clones were read by immunoSEQ multiplex PCR, and TCRdb kept only the in-frame ones, dropping some. The sample holds about 34,000 clones, around three fifths seen once. The CDR3 runs 14 residues. Per the germline V gene, CDR1 is MGHRA and CDR2 is YSYEKL. The ends were cut back, 3 bases at V and 0 bases at J, with 9 bases in the middle. Source material: NKG2D-high CD8+ T cells sorted from blood. The genes are TRBV4-1 and TRBJ2-7; tentative D call: TRBD1 (6 bases). The sequence derives from a human donor with alopecia areata. The CDR3 DNA reads as TGCGCCAGCAGCCACACACAGGGCTCCTACGAGCAGTACTTC. It translates to CASSHTQGSYEQYF.